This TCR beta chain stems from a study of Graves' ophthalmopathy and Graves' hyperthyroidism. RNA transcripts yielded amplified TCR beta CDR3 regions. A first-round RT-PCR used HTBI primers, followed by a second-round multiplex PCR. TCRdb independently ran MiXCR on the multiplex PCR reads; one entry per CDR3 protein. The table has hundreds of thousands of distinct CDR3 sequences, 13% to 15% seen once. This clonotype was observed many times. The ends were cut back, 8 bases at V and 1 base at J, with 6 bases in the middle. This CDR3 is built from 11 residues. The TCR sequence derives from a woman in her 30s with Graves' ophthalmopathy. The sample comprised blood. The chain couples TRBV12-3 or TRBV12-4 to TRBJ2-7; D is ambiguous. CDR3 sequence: CASGDSYEQYF. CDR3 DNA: TGTGCCAGCGGGGATTCCTACGAGCAGTACTTC.